What follows is one T cell receptor (beta chain) and its context. Its antigen is currently not known. Per-base qualities were not stored, and no clone one base away is much larger. CDR3 length: 14 amino acids, cysteine to phenylalanine. This entry keeps only the CDR3 DNA: 42 bases, framed from base 1. Via the germline V gene, CDR1 is SGHRS and CDR2 YFSETQ. At the junction V is shortened by 8 bases and J by 3 bases; bases outside the gene matches: 4. These data belong to a study of cytomegalovirus exposure and HLA in healthy donors (dated 2017 in TCRdb). Regarding the study in general: According to an earlier analysis of 550 to 750 of the donors, 150 million to 200 million T cells yielded 117 million unique TCR beta sequences and 276 Gb of sequence data. An early release covering about 600 HLA-typed donors comprised approximately 290 gigabases of sequencing data and 85 million or so unique TCR sequences. Of the 300 to 500 genotyped donors, 81% were placed in the genetic ancestry cluster associated with self-reported Caucasian donors. The study aimed to test whether cataloging public T cell receptors could reveal signatures of past pathogen exposure. The study used immunosequencing to profile the T cell repertoires of more than 650 subjects and linked those repertoires to cytomegalovirus serostatus. A separate validation cohort of 100 to 150 different subjects was used in addition to the roughly 670-subject first cohort. The study combined high-throughput TCR immunosequencing, statistical association of individual TCRs with disease status, and machine learning to predict cytomegalovirus infection status. To study patterns of TCR occurrence, a later analysis re-analyzed previously published TCR beta repertoires from 600 to 750 donors and added high-resolution HLA genotyping. The later analysis used no new phenotypic data to find candidate immune exposures, relying instead on TCR beta sequences and their occurrence across donors. An earlier analysis of approximately 500 of the donors applied high-throughput TCR beta sequencing to assess whether each TCR beta V gene segment acted as functional or pseudogenic. Donor age, sex, ethnicity and CMV serostatus were compiled alongside the repertoire data. In a later genetic analysis, genome-wide SNP genotypes for about 65% of the roughly 700 donors were used, and that subset was treated as a discovery cohort. All discovery cohort repertoires had been generated using a single sequencing platform. Both class I and class II loci were covered by HLA typing, at four-digit resolution. Typing coverage varied by locus: roughly 629-630 donors for A, B, C, DRB1 and DQB1; more than 500 for DQA1; more than 600 for DPA1; approximately 450 for DPB1. A few DR-DQ haplotypes were treated as single units for association and clustering because of strong linkage in the cohort. Among roughly 400 genotyped donors of the cohort, an average of around 220,000 unique TCR beta nucleotide sequences was sequenced per donor, of which approximately 18% were non-productive.

Paper-wide results and their limitations: A further reported finding was that TCR beta sequences accurately predicted the HLA-A and HLA-B alleles for most subjects in the first cohort. It was suggested by the authors that the approach could potentially be generalized to other disease states and immunological phenotypes. A later genetic analysis reported fewer N-insertions in productive TCRs among donors in an Asian-associated ancestry cluster than the 666-donor mean. An earlier analysis of approximately 600 of the donors showed that most TCR beta V segments appeared in productive rearrangements either about 87% or about 30% of the time, which broadly matched IMGT annotations. In vitro tests confirmed that a few of the cytomegalovirus-associated TCR beta chains recognize cytomegalovirus antigens. For the cohort, immune exposure information was limited to CMV serostatus. In a later genetic analysis, a missense DCLRE1C variant was associated with V-gene and J-gene trimming of TCR beta chains, and the association was replicated in an independent cohort. According to a later analysis, parvovirus B19, influenza, CMV and Epstein-Barr virus appeared linked to several top co-occurrence clusters. Specific HLA alleles were associated with roughly 16,000 TCR beta sequences at a false discovery rate of 0.05 in a later analysis. In a later analysis, HLA-associated TCR beta chains showed more clonal expansion and lower generation probabilities than non-associated chains that were equally common. According to a later analysis, TCR association rates differed among HLA loci, with DRB1 alleles showing the most associated TCRs and HLA-C alleles showing the fewest. Linkage disequilibrium might explain the correlated functional status among segregating V segments, but an unknown experimental factor could not be excluded. Cytomegalovirus status was reported to be diagnosed by the classifier with high specificity and sensitivity in both the original and validation cohorts. Because HLA typing was unavailable for some donors at each locus, only the typed subset was used in association tests. The study gave a list of some 150 TCR beta chains associated with cytomegalovirus. Some IMGT-functional V segments, including TRBV6-2 and TRBV6-3, could not be told apart with the 87-base-pair reads, so those segments were excluded. In a later analysis, most CMV-associated TCR beta chains were found to appear HLA-restricted, with HLA associations seemingly driven largely by CMV exposure. A cluster of highly shared sequence variants was judged likely to be a technical artifact of the sequencing pipeline. The presence/absence analyses assumed that sequencing depth was roughly uniform across donors, and that assumption may not be true. Across donors, most TCR sequences were observed very rarely, whereas some public TCRs were present in many individuals. In this cohort, only TCR beta chains were sequenced, and detectable features were limited by the absence of alpha or paired-chain data. The earlier analysis of approximately 540 of the donors excluded approximately 15 rarely observed V segments, including chromosome 9 orphons, because counts were too low. Strong co-occurrence of HLA alleles, especially DR and DQ, made assigning TCR associations to individual alleles difficult.

In total, over 600 healthy bone marrow donors made up the cohort. All cohort members were sampled while nominally healthy, although unrecorded immune exposures were likely present. The donor was CMV seronegative and belonged to the group of over 350 seronegative cohort members. Each donor provided a peripheral blood sample, and peripheral blood mononuclear cells were used for TCR beta sequencing. The Qiagen DNeasy Blood Extraction Kit was used to extract genomic DNA from the blood cell samples. Libraries were prepared through the immunoSEQ multiplex PCR assay. For the multiplex PCR, a mixture combining 60 forward primers for TCR Vbeta segments and 13 reverse primers for TCR Jbeta segments was used. The CDR3 region of rearranged TCR beta genes was amplified from genomic DNA with a multiplex PCR assay. Amplified TCR beta libraries were sequenced as 87-base-pair reads on the Illumina HiSeq System. The study's processing was this. Across the roughly 670 repertoires, a later analysis counted approximately 75 million unique TCR beta chains, 9.5 million to 12 million of which were shared by at least two donors. Raw reads were error-corrected and collapsed into unique sequences by a nearest-neighbor algorithm in which closely related sequences were merged to remove PCR and sequencing errors. Alignment of CDR3 sequences to IMGT reference sequences was used to assign V, D and J gene segments. For a sequence to be retained, a match of at least six nucleotides to both a V gene segment and a J gene segment was required. A rearrangement counted as productive if the CDR3 had no stop codons and remained in frame with V and J, and every other rearrangement counted as non-productive. CDR3 was defined according to IMGT convention as the region running from the second conserved V-encoded cysteine to the conserved J-encoded phenylalanine. The earlier analysis of roughly 590 of the donors excluded any sequence lacking an unambiguous match to a single V gene segment. In an earlier analysis of a few hundred of the donors, V segments were called functional above 56.7% productive rearrangements and were called segregating when the between-donor standard deviation exceeded 5%. A statistical classification framework was built to diagnose cytomegalovirus status from the catalog of TCR beta chain sequences. V and J gene assignment, in a later analysis, came from comparing TCR nucleotide sequences with IMGT/GENE-DB human TR gene sequences. A later analysis assigned CDR3 sequences and most-parsimonious VDJ recombination scenarios with the TCRdist pipeline. In a later analysis, each TCR beta chain was defined by its CDR3 amino acid sequence together with its V-gene family, and reads without a unique V-gene family were excluded. To address suspected cross-contamination and a sequencing artifact, a later analysis removed 450 to 700 highly shared, low-generation-probability nucleotide sequences. For each public chain, a later analysis derived a clonal expansion index from normalized ranks of inferred template counts within each repertoire. A later analysis computed generation probabilities with a VDJ recombination model fitted to out-of-frame rearrangements, and checked the results against IGoR. In a later analysis, TCR-TCR, TCR-HLA and TCR-CMV co-occurrence was scored with hypergeometric tests, and a repertoire-size bias correction was applied to TCR pairs. To estimate false discovery rates, a later analysis permuted the HLA or CMV assignments 20 times. In a later analysis, co-occurring TCRs were grouped using DBSCAN, and TCRdist sequence similarity was added for clustering within HLA-allele-positive subsets. Co-occurrence clustering excluded repertoires with fewer than 30,000 or more than 120,000 public chains, plus five with anomalous nucleotide sharing. What TCRdb holds here is the immuneACCESS table cut down to in-frame rearrangements. Part of the clones is not present; checked against another copy, under half of the missing clones reflect an unresolved V gene, and the others are unexplained. The D gene and trimming were derived from the DNA, and the V and J assignments and clone size from that table. Recorded for this sample are around 130,000 clones; 70% to 90% of them occurred a single time. In total, the top ten clones hold less than 2% of the sample.

The specimen sequenced was PBMCs. This chain is built from TRBV5-1 and TRBJ2-3; TRBD2 matches 12 bases in the middle. This receptor was identified in a man aged 35 to 55 in good health and CMV-seronegative. The encoded CDR3 is CASRLAGETDTQYF. The sequenced DNA: TGCGCCAGTAGACTAGCGGGAGAGACAGATACGCAGTATTTT.